This is a list of T cell receptor beta chains from one sample in a study of shared clonotypes between healthy human individuals. Assay: immunoSEQ multiplex PCR; the TCRdb copy retains only in-frame clones and omits some. Counted here are about 590,000 clones, around 95% occurring once; the ten biggest clones make up roughly 0.1%. The material sequenced was naive CD8+ T cells sorted from blood. These receptors all stem from a woman in her 30s in good health. CDR3s include the opening cysteine and the closing phenylalanine or tryptophan. D genes are given only for firm matches.

TRBD2 TRBJ2-1 TRBV10-3 16 CAISESAGAGYNEQFF TGTGCCATCAGTGAGTCCGCGGGAGCAGGATACAATGAGCAGTTCTTC
TRBD1 TRBJ1-4 TRBV28 17 CASSPTGEPSTNEKLFF TGTGCCAGCAGCCCGACAGGGGAGCCCTCAACTAATGAAAAACTGTTTTTT
. TRBJ2-1 TRBV20-1 11 CSARDFNEQFF TGCAGTGCTAGAGATTTCAATGAGCAGTTCTTC
TRBD1 TRBJ2-7 TRBV7-9 14 CASSDRDRGQEQYF TGTGCCAGCAGCGACCGGGACAGGGGGCAGGAGCAGTACTTC
. TRBJ2-1 TRBV6-5 13 CATRRGHSDEQFF TGTGCCACCAGGCGGGGACACAGCGATGAGCAGTTCTTC
. TRBJ1-5 TRBV10-1 11 CASSERQPQHF TGCGCCAGCAGTGAAAGGCAGCCCCAGCATTTT
TRBD2 TRBJ2-2 TRBV7-6 15 CASSLTSGGTGELFF TGTGCCAGCAGCTTGACTAGCGGGGGCACCGGGGAGCTGTTTTTT
TRBD2 TRBJ2-1 TRBV27 14 CASSRGTSWTEQFF TGTGCCAGCAGTCGAGGGACTAGCTGGACTGAGCAGTTCTTC
. TRBJ2-1 TRBV28 14 CASLTGWSYNEQFF TGTGCCAGTCTTACAGGGTGGTCCTACAATGAGCAGTTCTTC
. TRBJ2-3 TRBV30 17 CAWNFGAAPPATDTQYF TGTGCCTGGAATTTCGGTGCGGCACCCCCGGCCACAGATACGCAGTATTTT
TRBD2 TRBJ2-5 TRBV6-1 15 CASRTGLAGWETQYF TGTGCCAGCAGGACCGGACTAGCCGGGTGGGAGACCCAGTACTTC
. TRBJ1-1 TRBV6-5 14 CASNAVSANTEAFF TGTGCCAGCAATGCCGTCAGCGCGAACACTGAAGCTTTCTTT
. TRBJ2-7 TRBV4-2 15 CASSQEAQGAYEQYF TGTGCCAGCAGCCAAGAAGCACAGGGAGCCTACGAGCAGTACTTC
. TRBJ1-2 TRBV6-6 13 CASVRGGRYGYTF TGTGCCAGCGTGCGGGGGGGTAGGTATGGCTACACCTTC
. TRBJ2-4 TRBV6-1 15 CASTFRTVGKNIQYF TGTGCCAGCACGTTTAGGACAGTGGGCAAAAACATTCAGTACTTC
TRBD1 TRBJ2-2 TRBV29-1 14 CSVSGTGHTGELFF TGCAGCGTTTCCGGGACAGGTCACACCGGGGAGCTGTTTTTT
TRBD2 TRBJ2-4 TRBV7-8 15 CASSLLRERGNIQYF TGTGCCAGCAGCTTATTACGGGAGCGGGGGAACATTCAGTACTTC